The clone carrying this TCR beta chain was detected only a few times. Only in-frame clones appear in the TCRdb table, and some are missing; sequencing was by immunoSEQ multiplex PCR. The sample has about 240,000 clones; 83% are singletons. Germline CDR1 reads SGHKS; CDR2 reads YYEKEE (reference sequence). The CDR3 contains 16 residues. Trimming removed 0 bases at V and 0 bases at J, with 13 bases between. This record comes from a study of blood T cell repertoires in COVID-19. V is TRBV5-5 and J is TRBJ2-7, with D maybe TRBD1 (6 bases). Sample: PBMCs or T cells enriched from blood (not recorded which). The clonotype was recovered from a woman between 40 and 55 years old who had been exposed to COVID-19. CDR3 sequence reads: CASSLAGAPSSYEQYF. The CDR3 nucleotides read TGTGCCAGCAGCTTGGCAGGGGCGCCGAGCTCCTACGAGCAGTACTTC.